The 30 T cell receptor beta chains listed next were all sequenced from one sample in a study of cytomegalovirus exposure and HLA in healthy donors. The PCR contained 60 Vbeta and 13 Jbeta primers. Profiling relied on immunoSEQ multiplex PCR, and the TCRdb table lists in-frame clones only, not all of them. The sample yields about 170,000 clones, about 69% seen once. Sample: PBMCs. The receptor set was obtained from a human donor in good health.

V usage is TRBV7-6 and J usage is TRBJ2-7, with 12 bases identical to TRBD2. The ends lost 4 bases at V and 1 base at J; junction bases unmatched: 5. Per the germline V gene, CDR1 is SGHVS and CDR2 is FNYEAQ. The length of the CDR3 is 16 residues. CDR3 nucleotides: TGTGCCAGCAGCTCTGGACTAGCGGGGACTTCCTACGAGCAGTACTTC. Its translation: CASSSGLAGTSYEQYF.

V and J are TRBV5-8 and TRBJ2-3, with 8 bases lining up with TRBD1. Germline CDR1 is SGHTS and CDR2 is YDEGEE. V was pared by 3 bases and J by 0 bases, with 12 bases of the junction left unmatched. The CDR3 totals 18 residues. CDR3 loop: CASSYPPQGAISTDTQYF. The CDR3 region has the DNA TGTGCCAGCAGCTATCCGCCCCAGGGGGCTATAAGCACAGATACGCAGTATTTT.

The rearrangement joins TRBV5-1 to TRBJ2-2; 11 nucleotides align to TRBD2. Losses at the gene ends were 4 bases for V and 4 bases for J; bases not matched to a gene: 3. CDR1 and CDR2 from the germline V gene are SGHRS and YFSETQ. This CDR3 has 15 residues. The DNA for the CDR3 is TGCGCCAGCAGCGAGACTAGCGGGGTCACCGGGGAGCTGTTTTTT. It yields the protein CASSETSGVTGELFF.

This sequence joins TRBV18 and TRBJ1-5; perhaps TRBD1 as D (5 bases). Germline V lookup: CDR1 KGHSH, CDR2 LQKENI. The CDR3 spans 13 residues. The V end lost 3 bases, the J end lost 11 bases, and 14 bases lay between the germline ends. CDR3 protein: CASSPGGRSAQHF. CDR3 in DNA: TGTGCCAGCTCACCGGGGGGACGGTCGGCCCAGCATTTT.

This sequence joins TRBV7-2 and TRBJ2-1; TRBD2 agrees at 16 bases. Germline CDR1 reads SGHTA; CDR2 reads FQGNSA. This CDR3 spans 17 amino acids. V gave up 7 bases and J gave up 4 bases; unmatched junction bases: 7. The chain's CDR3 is CASTPPGLAGGYNEQFF. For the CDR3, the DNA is TGTGCCAGCACGCCGCCGGGACTAGCGGGGGGGTACAATGAGCAGTTCTTC.

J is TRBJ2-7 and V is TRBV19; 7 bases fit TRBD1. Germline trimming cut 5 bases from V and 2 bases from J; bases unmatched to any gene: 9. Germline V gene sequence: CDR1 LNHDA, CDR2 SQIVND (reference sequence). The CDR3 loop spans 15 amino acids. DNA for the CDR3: TGTGCCAGTAGTCCCGAGGGGGCAGTTACCTACGAGCAGTACTTC. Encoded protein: CASSPEGAVTYEQYF. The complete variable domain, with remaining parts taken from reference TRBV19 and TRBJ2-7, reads DGGITQSPKYLFRKEGQNVTLSCEQNLNHDAMYWYRQDPGQGLRLIYYSQIVNDFQKGDIAEGYSVSREKKESFPLTVTSAQKNPTAFYLCASSPEGAVTYEQYFGPGTRLTVT.

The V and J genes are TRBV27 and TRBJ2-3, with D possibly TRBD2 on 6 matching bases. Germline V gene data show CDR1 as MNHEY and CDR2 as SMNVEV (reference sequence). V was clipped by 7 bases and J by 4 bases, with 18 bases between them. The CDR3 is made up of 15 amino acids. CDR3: CASMEGLGNPDTQYF. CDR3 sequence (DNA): TGTGCCAGCATGGAGGGCCTCGGGAACCCAGATACGCAGTATTTT.

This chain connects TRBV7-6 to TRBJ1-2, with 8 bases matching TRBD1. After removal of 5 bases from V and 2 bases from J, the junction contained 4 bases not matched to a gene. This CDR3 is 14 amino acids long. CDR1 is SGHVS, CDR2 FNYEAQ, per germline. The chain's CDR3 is CASSAGTGNYGYTF. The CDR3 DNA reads TGTGCCAGCAGCGCGGGGACAGGAAACTATGGCTACACCTTC.

The CDR3 region has the DNA TGCGCCAGCAGCTTGTGGATGATAGGTCCGGGACAGGGAGGCGATGAGACCCAGTACTTC. This translates into CASSLWMIGPGQGGDETQYF. The gene calls are TRBV5-1 and TRBJ2-5; 9 nucleotides agree with TRBD1. CDR1 SGHRS and CDR2 YFSETQ come from the germline V gene. V lost 1 base, J lost 5 bases, and 21 bases stayed unmatched. The CDR3 loop spans 20 amino acids. The full variable domain, in which reference TRBV5-1 and TRBJ2-5 provide the parts outside the CDR3, is KAGVTQTPRYLIKTRGQQVTLSCSPISGHRSVSWYQQTPGQGLQFLFEYFSETQRNKGNFPGRFSGRQFSNSRSEMNVSTLELGDSALYLCASSLWMIGPGQGGDETQYFGPGTRLLVL.

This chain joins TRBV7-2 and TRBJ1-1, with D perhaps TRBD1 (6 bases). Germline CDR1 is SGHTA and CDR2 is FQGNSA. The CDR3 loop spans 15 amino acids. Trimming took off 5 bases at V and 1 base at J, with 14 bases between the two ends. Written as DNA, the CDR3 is TGTGCCAGCAGCACCTACAGGGTTAAGAACACTGAAGCTTTCTTT. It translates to CASSTYRVKNTEAFF.

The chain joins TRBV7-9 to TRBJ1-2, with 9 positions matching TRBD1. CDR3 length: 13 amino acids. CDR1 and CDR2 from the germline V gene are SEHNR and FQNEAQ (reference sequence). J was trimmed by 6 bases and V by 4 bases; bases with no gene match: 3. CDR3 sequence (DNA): TGTGCCAGCAGCTCACAGGGGGCAGATGGCTACACCTTC. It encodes CASSSQGADGYTF.

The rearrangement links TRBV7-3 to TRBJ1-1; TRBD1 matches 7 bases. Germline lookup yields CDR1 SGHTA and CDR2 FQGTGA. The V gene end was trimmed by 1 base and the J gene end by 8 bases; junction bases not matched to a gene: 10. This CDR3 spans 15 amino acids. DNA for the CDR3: TGTGCCAGCAGCTTAAGAGGGGGCGCCTACGACGAAGCTTTCTTT. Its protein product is CASSLRGGAYDEAFF.

The CDR3, as DNA: TGTGCCATCAGTGAGCCTCCTGGGGCCAACGTCCTGACTTTC. Amino acid sequence: CAISEPPGANVLTF. This chain links TRBV10-3 with TRBJ2-6; no clear D gene. This CDR3 has 14 amino acids. In germline, CDR1 is ENHRY, CDR2 SYGVKD. With 2 bases removed from V and 2 bases from J, the gap between germline ends came to 4 bases.

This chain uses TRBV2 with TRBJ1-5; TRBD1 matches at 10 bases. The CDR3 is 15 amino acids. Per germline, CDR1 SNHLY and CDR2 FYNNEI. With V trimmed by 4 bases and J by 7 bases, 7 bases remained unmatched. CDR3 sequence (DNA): TGTGCCAGCAGTGCGCAGACAGGGGGCGCCCAGCCCCAGCATTTT. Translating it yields CASSAQTGGAQPQHF. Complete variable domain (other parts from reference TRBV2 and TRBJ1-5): EPEVTQTPSHQVTQMGQEVILRCVPISNHLYFYWYRQILGQKVEFLVSFYNNEISEKSEIFDDQFSVERPDGSNFTLKIRSTKLEDSAMYFCASSAQTGGAQPQHFGDGTRLSIL.

Here the CDR3 reads CASYTGMNTEAFF. In DNA, the CDR3 is TGTGCCAGCTACACAGGGATGAACACTGAAGCTTTCTTT. V and J are TRBV18 and TRBJ1-1; D may be TRBD1 (6 bases). Germline-derived CDR1 and CDR2 are KGHSH and LQKENI. V lost 7 bases to trimming and J lost 0 bases, with 9 bases between them. The CDR3 runs to 13 residues. Together with reference TRBV18 and TRBJ1-1, the CDR3 gives the full variable domain: NAGVMQNPRHLVRRRGQEARLRCSPMKGHSHVYWYRQLPEEGLKFMVYLQKENIIDESGMPKERFSAEFPKEGPSILRIQQVVRGDSAAYFCASYTGMNTEAFFGQGTRLTVV.

Written as DNA, the CDR3 is TGTGCCAGCAGCTTAGGGGAGGGTACCATCTCCCTCCACTTT. Amino acid sequence: CASSLGEGTISLHF. This rearrangement joins TRBV7-2 to TRBJ1-6; the D is unclear. V lost 1 base and J lost 14, with 15 bases in between. The CDR3 contains 14 residues. CDR1 and CDR2 (germline): SGHTA, FQGNSA.

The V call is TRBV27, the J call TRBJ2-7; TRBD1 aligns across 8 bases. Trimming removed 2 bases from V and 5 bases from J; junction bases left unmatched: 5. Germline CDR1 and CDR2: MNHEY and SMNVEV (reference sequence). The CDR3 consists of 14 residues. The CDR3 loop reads CASSLAATGDEQYV. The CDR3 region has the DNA TGTGCCAGCAGTTTAGCGGCGACAGGGGACGAGCAGTACGTC.

The CDR3 is CASSVQANTGELFF. CDR3 in DNA: TGTGCCAGCAGCGTCCAGGCGAACACCGGGGAGCTGTTTTTT. V usage is TRBV9 and J usage is TRBJ2-2; D unclear. V was clipped by 2 bases and J by 0 bases, with 5 bases between them. This CDR3 spans 14 amino acids. Germline V gene lookup returns CDR1 SGDLS and CDR2 YYNGEE.

This CDR3 reads CASSRGMTGNTEAFF. The CDR3 DNA sequence: TGTGCCAGCAGCAGGGGAATGACAGGGAACACTGAAGCTTTCTTT. The chain carries TRBV7-3 and TRBJ1-1, with a tentative D call TRBD1 (6 bases). Per the germline V gene, CDR1 is SGHTA and CDR2 is FQGTGA. The germline V and J ends were trimmed by 5 bases and 1 base, with 14 bases remaining between them. The CDR3 spans 15 residues.

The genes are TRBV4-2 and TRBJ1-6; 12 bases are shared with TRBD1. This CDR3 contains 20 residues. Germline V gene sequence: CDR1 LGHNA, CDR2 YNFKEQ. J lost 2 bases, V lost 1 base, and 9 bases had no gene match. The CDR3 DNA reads TGTGCCAGCAGCCAAGCGGTAGGGACAGGGGGCAACGCCTATAATTCACCCCTCCACTTT. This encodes CASSQAVGTGGNAYNSPLHF.

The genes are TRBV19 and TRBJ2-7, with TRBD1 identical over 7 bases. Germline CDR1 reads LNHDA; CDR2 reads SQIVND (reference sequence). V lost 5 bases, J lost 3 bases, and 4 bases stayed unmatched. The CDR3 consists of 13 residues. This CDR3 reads CASSGTADYEQYF. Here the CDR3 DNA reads TGTGCCAGTAGTGGGACAGCCGACTACGAGCAGTACTTC.

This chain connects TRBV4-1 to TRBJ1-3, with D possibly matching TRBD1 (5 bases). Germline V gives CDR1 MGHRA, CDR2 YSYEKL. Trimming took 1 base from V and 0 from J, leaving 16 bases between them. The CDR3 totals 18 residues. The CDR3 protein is CASSQVARASFSGNTIYF. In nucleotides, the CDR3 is TGCGCCAGCAGCCAAGTTGCCAGGGCATCGTTCTCTGGAAACACCATATATTTT.

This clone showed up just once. The CDR3 coding sequence is TGTGCCAGCAGTGAGATGACAGGGGTAGGTACCTACGAGCAGTACTTC. Its protein product is CASSEMTGVGTYEQYF. This rearrangement joins TRBV6-1 to TRBJ2-7; the match to TRBD1 covers 8 bases. CDR1 is MNHNS, CDR2 SASEGT, per germline. The CDR3 totals 16 residues. Trimming took 3 bases from V and 2 from J; bases not matched to a gene: 9.

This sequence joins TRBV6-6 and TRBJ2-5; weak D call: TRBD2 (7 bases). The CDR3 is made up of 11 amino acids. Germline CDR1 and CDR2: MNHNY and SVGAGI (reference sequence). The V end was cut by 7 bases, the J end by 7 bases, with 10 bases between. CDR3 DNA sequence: TGTGCCAGCACGGGGGGCGGGACCCAGTACTTC. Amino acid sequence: CASTGGGTQYF.

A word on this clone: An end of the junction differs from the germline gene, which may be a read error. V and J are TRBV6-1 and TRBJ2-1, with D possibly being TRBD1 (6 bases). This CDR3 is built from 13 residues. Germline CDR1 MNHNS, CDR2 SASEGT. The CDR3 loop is CATVGTGYTEQFF. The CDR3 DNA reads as TGTGCCACCGTCGGAACAGGGTACACTGAGCAGTTCTTC.

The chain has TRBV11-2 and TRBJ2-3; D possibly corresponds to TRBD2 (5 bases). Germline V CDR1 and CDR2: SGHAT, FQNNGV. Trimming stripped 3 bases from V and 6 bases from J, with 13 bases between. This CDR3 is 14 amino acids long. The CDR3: CASSFPGSWDTQYF. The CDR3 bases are TGTGCCAGCAGCTTTCCGGGATCGTGGGATACGCAGTATTTT. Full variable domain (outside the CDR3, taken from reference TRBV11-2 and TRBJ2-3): EAGVAQSPRYKIIEKRQSVAFWCNPISGHATLYWYQQILGQGPKLLIQFQNNGVVDDSQLPKDRFSAERLKGVDSTLKIQPAKLEDSAVYLCASSFPGSWDTQYFGPGTRLTVL.

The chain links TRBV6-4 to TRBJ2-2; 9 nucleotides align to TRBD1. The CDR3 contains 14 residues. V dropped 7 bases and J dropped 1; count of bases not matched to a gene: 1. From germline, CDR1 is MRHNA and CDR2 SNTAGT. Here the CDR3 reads CASKGQGNTGELFF. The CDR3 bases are TGTGCCAGCAAGGGACAGGGGAACACCGGGGAGCTGTTTTTT.

CDR3 region: CASSQEYSGSEAFF. CDR3 bases: TGCGCCAGCAGCCAAGAATATTCAGGGTCGGAAGCTTTCTTT. The chain combines TRBV4-1 with TRBJ1-1, with a tentative D call TRBD1 (5 bases). Germline-derived CDR1 and CDR2 are MGHRA and YSYEKL. The CDR3 is made up of 14 amino acids. V gave up 0 bases and J gave up 8 bases, with 13 bases separating them.

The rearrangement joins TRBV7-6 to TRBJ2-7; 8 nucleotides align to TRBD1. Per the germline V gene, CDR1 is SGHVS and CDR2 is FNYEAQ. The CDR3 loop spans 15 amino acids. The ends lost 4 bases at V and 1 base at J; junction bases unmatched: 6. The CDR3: CASSSTGTGSYEQYF. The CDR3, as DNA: TGTGCCAGCAGCTCGACCGGGACAGGTTCCTACGAGCAGTACTTC.

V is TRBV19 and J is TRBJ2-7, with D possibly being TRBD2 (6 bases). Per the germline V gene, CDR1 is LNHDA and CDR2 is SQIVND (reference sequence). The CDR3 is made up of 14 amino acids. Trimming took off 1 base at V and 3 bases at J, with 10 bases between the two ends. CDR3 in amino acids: CASSIGGGDYEQYF. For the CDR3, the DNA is TGTGCCAGTAGTATAGGGGGCGGGGACTACGAGCAGTACTTC.